The 27 T cell receptor beta chains presented below share a single source sample, sequenced in a study of OX40 agonist ivuxolimab in advanced cancers. Using immunoSEQ multiplex PCR, the repertoire was profiled, and TCRdb retains in-frame clones only, with some absent. The sample has under 85,000 clones, 80% to 90% seen once. This specimen consisted of CD4+ or CD8+ T cells sorted from blood, obtained in a trial of the OX40 agonist ivuxolimab. These receptors were taken from an adult with an advanced solid tumor such as melanoma, head and neck, liver or kidney cancer.

The table lists this clone with a few counts. For the CDR3, the DNA is TGTGCCAGCAGCCCAGGTGAAGCGAACACTGAAGCTTTCTTT. As protein: CASSPGEANTEAFF. The rearrangement uses TRBV6-5 and TRBJ1-1; no clear D. The CDR3 is made up of 14 amino acids. Trimming removed 6 bases at V and 1 base at J, with 12 bases between. The germline V gene has CDR1 MNHEY and CDR2 SVGAGI.

This clone showed up just once. V is TRBV4-1 and J is TRBJ2-4, with TRBD1 as a possible D gene (6 bases). Germline CDR1 MGHRA, CDR2 YSYEKL. Trimming removed 4 bases at V and 7 bases at J, with 17 bases between. The CDR3 extends over 15 amino acids. The CDR3 DNA reads TGCGCCAGCAGCCCAGAGGAACAGGGAAGGAACATTCAGTACTTC. It translates to CASSPEEQGRNIQYF.

The V call is TRBV2, the J call TRBJ2-1; D gene uncertain. Trimming pared 8 bases from V and 4 bases from J, leaving 12 bases between. The CDR3 contains 13 residues. The V gene's germline CDR1 is SNHLY and CDR2 FYNNEI. CDR3 nucleotides: TGTGCCAGCGCGCGGCAGATTTACAATGAGCAGTTCTTC. Translated: CASARQIYNEQFF.

The CDR3 DNA reads TGCGCCAGCAGCCAAAGAGCGGGAGTGGGCGAGCAGTACTTC. It is translated as CASSQRAGVGEQYF. The chain carries TRBV4-1 and TRBJ2-7, with 8 bases identical to TRBD2. This CDR3 is built from 14 residues. V lost 2 bases and J lost 6; bases outside the gene matches: 6. Germline V gene data show CDR1 as MGHRA and CDR2 as YSYEKL.

J is TRBJ2-7 and V is TRBV11-2; 12 nucleotides match TRBD1. CDR1 and CDR2 (germline): SGHAT, FQNNGV. The CDR3 is 16 amino acids. The ends lost 0 bases at V and 6 bases at J; junction bases unmatched: 6. The CDR3 region is CASSLEGTGGSVEQYF. CDR3 nucleotides: TGTGCCAGCAGCTTAGAGGGGACAGGGGGCTCGGTCGAGCAGTACTTC.

The chain uses TRBV15 and TRBJ2-3; D unclear. The CDR3 sequence is 14 residues long. The V gene lost 0 bases and the J gene lost 9 bases, with 13 bases spanning the gap. Germline CDR1 and CDR2: LNHNV and YYDKDF (reference sequence). This CDR3 reads CATSRDQFWGTQYF. The CDR3 nucleotides read TGTGCCACCAGCAGAGATCAATTTTGGGGAACGCAGTATTTT.

This chain uses TRBV15 with TRBJ1-5; the D gene is possibly TRBD1 (6 bases). Germline values: CDR1 LNHNV, CDR2 YYDKDF (reference sequence). CDR3 length equals 14 residues. The V end lost 3 bases, the J end lost 7 bases, and 13 bases lay between the germline ends. Here the CDR3 reads CATSSSGGLQPQHF. CDR3 DNA: TGTGCCACCAGCAGCTCGGGGGGCCTGCAGCCCCAGCATTTT.

V usage is TRBV5-1 and J usage is TRBJ1-5; D is perhaps TRBD1 (6 bases). The CDR3 has 16 amino acids. Between the trimmed V and J ends, which lost 9 bases and 2 bases, there was a span of 21 bases. CDR1 is SGHRS and CDR2 is YFSETQ in the germline V gene. In DNA, the CDR3 is TGCGCCACCCCACAGAAACAGGGCCTCGGCAATCAGCCCCAGCATTTT. It yields the protein CATPQKQGLGNQPQHF.

This sequence joins TRBV19 and TRBJ2-2; D is undetermined. Trimming left V 7 bases short and J 7 bases short, with 13 bases between. Germline V gene lookup returns CDR1 LNHDA and CDR2 SQIVND (reference sequence). This CDR3 is built from 13 residues. The CDR3 DNA sequence: TGTGCCAGTAACCGGGTTCTACGCGGGGAGCTGTTTTTT. Amino acid sequence: CASNRVLRGELFF.

The CDR3 DNA is TGTGCCAGCAGCTTATTGGGGGAGGGCACTGAAGCTTTCTTT. It translates to CASSLLGEGTEAFF. The chain employs TRBV7-9 and TRBJ1-1; D is perhaps TRBD1 (5 bases). V dropped 2 bases and J dropped 4 bases, with 11 bases sitting between them. The CDR3 loop spans 14 amino acids. Germline values: CDR1 SEHNR, CDR2 FQNEAQ (reference sequence).

Worth noting for this clone: Additional DNA sequences in this sample encode the identical CDR3. J is TRBJ1-5 and V is TRBV29-1, with TRBD1 as a possible D gene (5 bases). The germline V gene has CDR1 SQVTM and CDR2 ANQGSEA. The CDR3 consists of 13 residues. With 0 bases removed from V and 6 bases from J, the gap between germline ends came to 9 bases. The CDR3 sequence is CSVEEGGGQPQHF. In nucleotides, the CDR3 is TGCAGCGTTGAAGAGGGGGGAGGTCAGCCCCAGCATTTT.

The chain combines TRBV4-3 with TRBJ1-2; TRBD1 is a possible D gene (5 bases). This CDR3 is 14 amino acids long. Germline-derived CDR1 and CDR2 are LGHNA and YSLEER. V was pared by 4 bases and J by 4 bases, with 13 bases between. CDR3 region: CASSPRGQGYGYTF. The DNA of the CDR3 is TGCGCCAGCAGCCCCCGCGGGCAGGGCTATGGCTACACCTTC.

The chain recombines TRBV19 with TRBJ1-3, with 7 bases lining up with TRBD1. This CDR3 has 17 residues. With V trimmed by 1 base and J by 4 bases, 10 bases remained unmatched. Germline V lookup: CDR1 LNHDA, CDR2 SQIVND (reference sequence). The CDR3 sequence: CASSIGGTALYGNTIYF. CDR3 DNA sequence: TGTGCCAGTAGTATAGGCGGGACAGCTCTCTACGGAAACACCATATATTTT. Filled out from reference TRBV19 and TRBJ1-3, the complete variable domain reads DGGITQSPKYLFRKEGQNVTLSCEQNLNHDAMYWYRQDPGQGLRLIYYSQIVNDFQKGDIAEGYSVSREKKESFPLTVTSAQKNPTAFYLCASSIGGTALYGNTIYFGEGSWLTVV.

This chain uses TRBV5-6 with TRBJ1-6; no clear D gene. The V end lost 0 bases, the J end lost 9 bases, and 7 bases lay between the germline ends. This CDR3 has 13 amino acids. The germline V gene has CDR1 SGHDT and CDR2 YYEEEE. This chain's CDR3 is CASSLEGISPLHF. CDR3 bases: TGTGCCAGCAGCTTGGAGGGTATTTCACCCCTCCACTTT.

As regards this clone: One end of the junction does not line up with germline, which may come from a read error. The V call is TRBV2, the J call TRBJ1-2; D not resolved. CDR1 SNHLY and CDR2 FYNNEI come from the germline V gene. This CDR3 has 13 residues. CDR3 in amino acids: CVSSEEGNYGYTF. Here the CDR3 DNA reads TGTGTCAGCAGTGAAGAAGGGAACTATGGCTACACCTTC.

The genes are TRBV19 and TRBJ1-1; TRBD1 matches at 7 bases. This CDR3 has 14 residues. Per the germline V gene, CDR1 is LNHDA and CDR2 is SQIVND (reference sequence). V was pared by 2 bases and J by 5 bases, with 5 bases of the junction left unmatched. The CDR3 bases are TGTGCCAGTAGTATAAGGGGGCAGGGGACTGAAGCTTTCTTT. Translating gives CASSIRGQGTEAFF.

V is TRBV9 and J is TRBJ2-4; D not resolved. CDR1 SGDLS and CDR2 YYNGEE come from the germline V gene. V dropped 2 bases and J dropped 1 base, with 10 bases sitting between them. The CDR3 is 15 amino acids. In nucleotides, the CDR3 is TGTGCCAGCAGCGTTGATGGGATGGCCAAAAACATTCAGTACTTC. As protein: CASSVDGMAKNIQYF. Full variable domain (outside the CDR3, taken from reference TRBV9 and TRBJ2-4): DSGVTQTPKHLITATGQRVTLRCSPRSGDLSVYWYQQSLDQGLQFLIQYYNGEERAKGNILERFSAQQFPDLHSELNLSSLELGDSALYFCASSVDGMAKNIQYFGAGTRLSVL.

This chain uses TRBV11-3 with TRBJ2-5; D gene uncertain. CDR1 is SGHNT and CDR2 is YENEEA in the germline V gene. Trimming left V 6 bases short and J 4 bases short, with 21 bases between. This CDR3 is 16 amino acids long. The DNA for the CDR3 is TGTGCCAGCAGACCCACGCCGGACGCGAGCCGAGAGACCCAGTACTTC. Translated, it gives CASRPTPDASRETQYF.

V gene TRBV19 combines with J gene TRBJ1-1, with 9 bases matching TRBD1. The V segment lost 4 bases and the J segment 5 bases; nucleotides outside the gene matches: 5. CDR3 size: 14 residues. Germline CDR1 reads LNHDA; CDR2 reads SQIVND (reference sequence). The CDR3 DNA is TGTGCCAGTAGTAGACAGGGGGGACGGACTGAAGCTTTCTTT. Protein: CASSRQGGRTEAFF.

This chain connects TRBV7-2 to TRBJ2-7, with 10 bases fitting TRBD1. The CDR3 contains 16 residues. CDR1 is SGHTA and CDR2 is FQGNSA in the germline V gene. The V segment lost 3 bases and the J segment 1 base; nucleotides outside the gene matches: 6. The CDR3 nucleotides are TGTGCCAGCAGCTTCATGACAGGGGGCTCGTCCTACGAGCAGTACTTC. Translation gives CASSFMTGGSSYEQYF.

The chain uses TRBV4-2 and TRBJ2-7; possible D gene TRBD2, 6 bases. The CDR3 extends over 15 amino acids. Germline V CDR1 and CDR2: LGHNA, YNFKEQ. V lost 1 base and J 6 bases, leaving 16 bases between the germline ends. The CDR3 loop reads CASSQGPGDRGEQYF. CDR3 sequence (DNA): TGTGCCAGCAGCCAAGGCCCGGGAGACCGGGGCGAGCAGTACTTC.

This clone was seen only once. This chain uses TRBV4-1 with TRBJ1-5, with a weak D call TRBD1 (5 bases). V was clipped by 4 bases and J by 3 bases, with 13 bases between them. CDR1 and CDR2 from the germline V gene are MGHRA and YSYEKL. CDR3 size: 15 residues. CDR3 nucleotide sequence: TGCGCCAGCAGCCTGCTCGGCAGGGACAATCAGCCCCAGCATTTT. Its protein product is CASSLLGRDNQPQHF.

The chain employs TRBV15 and TRBJ2-1, with D perhaps TRBD2 (5 bases). Per the germline V gene, CDR1 is LNHNV and CDR2 is YYDKDF (reference sequence). The V and J ends lost 1 base and 7 bases respectively, with 17 bases between them. The CDR3 length is 16 residues. The CDR3 nucleotides read TGTGCCACCAGCAGAGTCCCCTCCACTAGGGATAATGAGCAGTTCTTC. Translating gives CATSRVPSTRDNEQFF.

This clone was seen a single time. This chain links TRBV6-1 with TRBJ1-2; no reliable D call. The CDR3 runs 14 residues. CDR1 is MNHNS, CDR2 SASEGT, per germline. V gave up 2 bases and J gave up 4 bases, with 11 bases separating them. CDR3 DNA: TGTGCCAGCAGTGAACTAGGAATCCCCTATGGCTACACCTTC. Translating it yields CASSELGIPYGYTF.

This chain joins TRBV4-1 and TRBJ1-5; 8 bases are a match to TRBD1. This CDR3 has 17 amino acids. The germline V gene has CDR1 MGHRA and CDR2 YSYEKL. V lost 0 bases to trimming and J lost 0 bases; unmatched junction nucleotides: 4. CDR3 loop: CASSQEGGQVSNQPQHF. The CDR3 DNA reads TGCGCCAGCAGCCAAGAAGGGGGACAGGTTAGCAATCAGCCCCAGCATTTT.

This clone was observed many times. This rearrangement joins TRBV5-6 to TRBJ2-7; 7 bases are a match to TRBD1. The CDR3 loop spans 16 amino acids. V trimming: 5 bases; J trimming: 5 bases; junction bases outside the gene matches: 16. Germline-derived CDR1 and CDR2 are SGHDT and YYEEEE. The DNA for the CDR3 is TGTGCCAGCAGATCCCAAGGGAAGGGGGCGTCCAACGAGCAGTACTTC. The encoded protein is CASRSQGKGASNEQYF.

This clone was recorded once. This chain connects TRBV5-1 to TRBJ1-3, with TRBD1 identical over 8 bases. CDR1 SGHRS and CDR2 YFSETQ come from the germline V gene. Losses at the gene ends were 5 bases for V and 0 bases for J; bases not matched to a gene: 13. The CDR3 has 18 residues. The CDR3 DNA reads as TGCGCCAGCAGTTCGACAGGGGTCTCACTCAGCTCTGGAAACACCATATATTTT. This codes for CASSSTGVSLSSGNTIYF.